This T cell receptor beta chain was recorded in a study of blood T cells in healthy people across ages. Every sample yielded at least 6.5 million isolated PBMCs. A note on this clonotype: Its target is unknown.

The study's findings and limits: In long-lived donors, naive CD4+ cell counts and diversity exceeded those of aged donors.

Through a sample-barcoded 5' primer and a J-beta primer mix, a second PCR was run for roughly 6 to 12 cycles. TCRdb re-analysed the 5' RACE reads in MiXCR, keeping a single row per CDR3 protein. The sample lists 600,000 to 800,000 distinct CDR3 sequences, 40% to 65% occurring once. This CDR3 contains 11 residues. CDR1 DFQATT and CDR2 SNEGSKA come from the germline V gene (reference sequence). The TCR sequence derives from a woman aged 80 or older in good health. The genes are TRBV20-1 and TRBJ2-7, with 7 bases aligning to TRBD2. Specimen: blood. CDR3 residues: CSPRGGAEQYF. CDR3 in DNA: TGCAGCCCTCGGGGAGGGGCCGAGCAGTACTTC.